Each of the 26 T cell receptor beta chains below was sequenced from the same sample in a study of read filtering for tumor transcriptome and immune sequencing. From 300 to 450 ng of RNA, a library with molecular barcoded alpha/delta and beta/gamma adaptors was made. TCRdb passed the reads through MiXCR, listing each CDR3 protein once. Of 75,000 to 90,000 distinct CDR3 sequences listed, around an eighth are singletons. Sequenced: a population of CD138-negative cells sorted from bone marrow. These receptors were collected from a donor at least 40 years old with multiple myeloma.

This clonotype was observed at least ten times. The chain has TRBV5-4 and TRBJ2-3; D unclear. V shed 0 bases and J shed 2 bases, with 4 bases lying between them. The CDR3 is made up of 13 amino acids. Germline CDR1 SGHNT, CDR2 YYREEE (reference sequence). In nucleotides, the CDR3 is TGTGCCAGCAGCTTGGGTGCCACAGATACGCAGTATTTT. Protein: CASSLGATDTQYF.

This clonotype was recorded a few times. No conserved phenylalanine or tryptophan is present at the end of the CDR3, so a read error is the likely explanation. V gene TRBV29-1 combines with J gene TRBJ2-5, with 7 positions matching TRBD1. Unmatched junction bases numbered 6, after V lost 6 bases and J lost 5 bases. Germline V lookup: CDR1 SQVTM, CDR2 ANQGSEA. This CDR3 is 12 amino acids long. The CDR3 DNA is TGCAGCGTCCACAGGGGAGTGGAGACCCAGTACCTC. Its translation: CSVHRGVETQYL.

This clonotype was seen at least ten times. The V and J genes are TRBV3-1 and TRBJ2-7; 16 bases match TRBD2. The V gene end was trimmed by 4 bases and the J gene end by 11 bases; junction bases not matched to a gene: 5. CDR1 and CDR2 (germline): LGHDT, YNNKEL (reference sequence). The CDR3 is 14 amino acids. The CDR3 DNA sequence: TGTGCCAGCAGCCCGTCCGGGACTAGCGGGAGGGAGTACTTC. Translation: CASSPSGTSGREYF.

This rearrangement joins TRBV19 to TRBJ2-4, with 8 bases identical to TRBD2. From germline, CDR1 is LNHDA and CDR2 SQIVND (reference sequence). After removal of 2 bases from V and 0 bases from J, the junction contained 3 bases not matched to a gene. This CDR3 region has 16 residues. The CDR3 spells CASSISLAGAKNIQYF. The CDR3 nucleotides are TGTGCCAGTAGTATAAGTCTAGCGGGAGCCAAAAACATTCAGTACTTC. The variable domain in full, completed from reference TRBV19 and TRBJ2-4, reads DGGITQSPKYLFRKEGQNVTLSCEQNLNHDAMYWYRQDPGQGLRLIYYSQIVNDFQKGDIAEGYSVSREKKESFPLTVTSAQKNPTAFYLCASSISLAGAKNIQYFGAGTRLSVL.

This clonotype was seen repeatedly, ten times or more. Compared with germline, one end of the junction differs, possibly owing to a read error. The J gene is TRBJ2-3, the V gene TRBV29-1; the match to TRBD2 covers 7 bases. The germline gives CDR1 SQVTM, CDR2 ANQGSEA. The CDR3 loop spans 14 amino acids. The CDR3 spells CSVPGPAGSYTRYF. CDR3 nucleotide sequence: TGCAGCGTGCCCGGGCCAGCGGGATCCTATACGCGGTATTTT.

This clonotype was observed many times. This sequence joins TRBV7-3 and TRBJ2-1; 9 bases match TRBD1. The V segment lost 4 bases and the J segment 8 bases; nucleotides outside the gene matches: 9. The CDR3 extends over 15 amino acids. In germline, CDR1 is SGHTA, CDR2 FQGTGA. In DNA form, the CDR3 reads TGTGCCAGCAGCTATACAGGGGGCGGAAGTTATGAGCAGTTCTTC. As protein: CASSYTGGGSYEQFF.

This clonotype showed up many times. CDR3 loop: CASKGAGTVFNQPQHF. Here the CDR3 DNA reads TGTGCCAGCAAGGGAGCGGGAACCGTATTCAATCAGCCCCAGCATTTT. The chain recombines TRBV2 with TRBJ1-5; the D is unclear. Per germline, CDR1 SNHLY and CDR2 FYNNEI. The germline V and J ends were trimmed by 7 bases and 3 bases, with 19 bases remaining between them. The CDR3 runs to 16 residues.

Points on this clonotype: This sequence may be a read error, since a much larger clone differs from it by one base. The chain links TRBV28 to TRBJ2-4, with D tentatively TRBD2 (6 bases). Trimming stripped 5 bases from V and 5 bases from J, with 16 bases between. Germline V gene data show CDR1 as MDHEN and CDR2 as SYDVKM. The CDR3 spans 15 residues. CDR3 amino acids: CASSGGNTGENIQYF. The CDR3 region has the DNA TGTGCCAGCAGTGGAGGGAATACGGGCGAAAACATTCAGTACTTC.

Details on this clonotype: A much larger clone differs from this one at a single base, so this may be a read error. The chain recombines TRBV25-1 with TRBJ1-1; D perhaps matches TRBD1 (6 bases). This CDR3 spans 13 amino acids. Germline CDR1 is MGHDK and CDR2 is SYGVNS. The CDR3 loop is CASTGVGNTEASF. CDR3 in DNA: TGTGCCAGCACAGGGGTTGGGAACACTGAAGCTTCCTTT.

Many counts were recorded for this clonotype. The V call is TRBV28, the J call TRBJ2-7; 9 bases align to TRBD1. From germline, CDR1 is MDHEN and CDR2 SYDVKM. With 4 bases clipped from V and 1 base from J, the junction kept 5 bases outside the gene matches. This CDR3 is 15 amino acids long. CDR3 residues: CASSSPGQGSYEQYF. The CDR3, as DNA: TGTGCCAGCAGTTCACCGGGACAGGGTTCCTACGAGCAGTACTTC.

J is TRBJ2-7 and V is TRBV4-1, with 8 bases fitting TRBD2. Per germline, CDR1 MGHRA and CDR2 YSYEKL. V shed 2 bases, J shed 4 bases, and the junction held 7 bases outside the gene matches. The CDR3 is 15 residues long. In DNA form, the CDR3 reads TGCGCCAGCAGCCAACCCCCAGCGGGAGTTTACGAGCAGTACTTC. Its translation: CASSQPPAGVYEQYF.

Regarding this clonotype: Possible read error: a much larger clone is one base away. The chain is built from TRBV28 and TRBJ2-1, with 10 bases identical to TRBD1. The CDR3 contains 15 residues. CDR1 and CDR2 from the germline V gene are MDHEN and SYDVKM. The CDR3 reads CASSQTGGNGNEQLF. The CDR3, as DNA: TGTGCCAGCAGCCAGACAGGGGGCAATGGAAATGAGCAGCTCTTC.

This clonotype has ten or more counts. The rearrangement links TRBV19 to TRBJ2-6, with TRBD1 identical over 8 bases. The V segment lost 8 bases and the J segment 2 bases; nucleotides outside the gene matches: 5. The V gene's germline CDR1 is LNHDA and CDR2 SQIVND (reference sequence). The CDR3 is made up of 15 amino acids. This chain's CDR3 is CASGQGNAGANVLTF. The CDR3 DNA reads TGTGCCAGTGGACAGGGAAACGCTGGGGCCAACGTCCTGACTTTC.

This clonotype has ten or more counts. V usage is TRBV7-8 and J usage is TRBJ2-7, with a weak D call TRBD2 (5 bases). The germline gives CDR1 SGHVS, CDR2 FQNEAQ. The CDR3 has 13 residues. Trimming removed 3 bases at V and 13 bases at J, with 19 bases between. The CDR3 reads CASSLLEAIGIYF. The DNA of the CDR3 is TGTGCCAGCAGCTTGCTCGAAGCTATCGGGATTTACTTC. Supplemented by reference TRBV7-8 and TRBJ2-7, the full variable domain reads GAGVSQSPRYKVAKRGQDVALRCDPISGHVSLFWYQQALGQGPEFLTYFQNEAQLDKSGLPSDRFFAERPEGSVSTLKIQRTQQEDSAVYLCASSLLEAIGIYFGPGTRLTVT.

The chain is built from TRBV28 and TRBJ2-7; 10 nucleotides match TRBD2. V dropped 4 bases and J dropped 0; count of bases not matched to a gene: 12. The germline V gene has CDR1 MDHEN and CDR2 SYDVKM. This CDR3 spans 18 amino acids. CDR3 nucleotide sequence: TGTGCCAGCAGTTCATTGCCTGATCTAGCGGGAGTCTCCTACGAGCAGTACTTC. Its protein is CASSSLPDLAGVSYEQYF.

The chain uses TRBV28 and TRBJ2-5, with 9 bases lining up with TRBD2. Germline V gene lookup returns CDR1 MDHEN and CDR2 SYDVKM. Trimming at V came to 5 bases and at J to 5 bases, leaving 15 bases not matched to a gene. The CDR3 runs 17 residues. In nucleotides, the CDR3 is TGTGCCAGCAGTACCCGGAGACTAGCGGAGGTTAGGGAGACCCAGTACTTC. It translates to CASSTRRLAEVRETQYF.

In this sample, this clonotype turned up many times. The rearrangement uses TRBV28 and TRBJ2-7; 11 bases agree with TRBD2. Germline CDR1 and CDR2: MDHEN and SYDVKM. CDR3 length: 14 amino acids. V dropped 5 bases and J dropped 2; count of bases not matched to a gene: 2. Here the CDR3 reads CASSLTSGTYEQYF. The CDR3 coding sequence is TGTGCCAGCAGTCTGACTAGCGGGACCTACGAGCAGTACTTC.

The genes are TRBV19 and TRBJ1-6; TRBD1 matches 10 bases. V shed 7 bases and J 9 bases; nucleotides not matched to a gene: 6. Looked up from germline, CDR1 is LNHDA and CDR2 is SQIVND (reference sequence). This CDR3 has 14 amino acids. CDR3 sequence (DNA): TGTGCCAGTAATTGGGGACAGGGGTTTTCACCCCTCCACTTT. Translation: CASNWGQGFSPLHF.

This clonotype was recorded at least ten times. The CDR3 here is CASSIDSGHPYNEQFF. CDR3 sequence (DNA): TGTGCCAGTAGTATAGATTCGGGACACCCCTACAATGAGCAGTTCTTC. This sequence joins TRBV19 and TRBJ2-1, with D tentatively TRBD1 (6 bases). Per germline, CDR1 LNHDA and CDR2 SQIVND (reference sequence). The CDR3 totals 16 residues. The V and J ends lost 0 bases and 2 bases respectively, with 11 bases between them.

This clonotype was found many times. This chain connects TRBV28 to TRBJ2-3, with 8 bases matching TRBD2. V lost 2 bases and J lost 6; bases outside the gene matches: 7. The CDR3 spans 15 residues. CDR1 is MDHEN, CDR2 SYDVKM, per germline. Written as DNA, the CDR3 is TGTGCCAGCAGTTTAGGTCGGCTAGCGGGCGATACGCAGTATTTT. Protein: CASSLGRLAGDTQYF.

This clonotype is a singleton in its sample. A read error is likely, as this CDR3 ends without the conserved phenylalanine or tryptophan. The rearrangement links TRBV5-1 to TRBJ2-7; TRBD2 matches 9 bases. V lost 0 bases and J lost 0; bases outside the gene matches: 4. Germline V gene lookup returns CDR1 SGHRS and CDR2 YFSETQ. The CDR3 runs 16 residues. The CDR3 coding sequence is TGCGCCAGCAGCTTGGGACTAGCGGACAGCTCCTACGAGCAGTACCTC. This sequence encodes CASSLGLADSSYEQYL.

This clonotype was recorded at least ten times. This CDR3 is CASSRGRLQETQYF. The CDR3 DNA reads TGTGCCAGTAGTAGGGGACGGCTACAAGAGACCCAGTACTTC. V usage is TRBV19 and J usage is TRBJ2-5; the D gene could be TRBD1 or TRBD2 (5 bases each). Per the germline V gene, CDR1 is LNHDA and CDR2 is SQIVND (reference sequence). V lost 4 bases, J lost 2 bases, and 11 bases lay in between. The CDR3 sequence is 14 residues long.

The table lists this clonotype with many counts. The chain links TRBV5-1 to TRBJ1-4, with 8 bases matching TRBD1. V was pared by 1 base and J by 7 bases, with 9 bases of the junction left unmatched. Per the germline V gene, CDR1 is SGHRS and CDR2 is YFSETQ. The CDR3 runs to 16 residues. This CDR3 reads CASSLWAGGASEKLFF. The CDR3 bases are TGCGCCAGCAGCTTGTGGGCAGGGGGCGCGAGTGAAAAACTGTTTTTT.

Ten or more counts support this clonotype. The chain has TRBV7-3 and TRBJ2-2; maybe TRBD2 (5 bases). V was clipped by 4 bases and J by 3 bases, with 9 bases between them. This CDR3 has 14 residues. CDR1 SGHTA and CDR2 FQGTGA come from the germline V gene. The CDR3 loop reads CASSSEAHTGELFF. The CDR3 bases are TGTGCCAGCAGCTCGGAGGCGCACACCGGGGAGCTGTTTTTT.

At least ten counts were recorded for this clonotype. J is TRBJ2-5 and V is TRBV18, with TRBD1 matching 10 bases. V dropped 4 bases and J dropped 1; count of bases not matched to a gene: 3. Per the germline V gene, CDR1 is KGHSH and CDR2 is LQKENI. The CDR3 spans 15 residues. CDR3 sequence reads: CASSRRTGGQETQYF. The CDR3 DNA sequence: TGTGCCAGCTCACGACGGACAGGGGGCCAAGAGACCCAGTACTTC.

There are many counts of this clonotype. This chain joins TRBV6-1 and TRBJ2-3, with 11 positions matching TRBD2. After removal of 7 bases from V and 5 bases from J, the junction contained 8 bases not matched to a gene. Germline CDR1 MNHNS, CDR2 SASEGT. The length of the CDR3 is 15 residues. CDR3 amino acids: CASNIAGGRLDTQYF. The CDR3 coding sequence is TGTGCCAGCAATATAGCGGGAGGGCGGTTAGATACGCAGTATTTT.